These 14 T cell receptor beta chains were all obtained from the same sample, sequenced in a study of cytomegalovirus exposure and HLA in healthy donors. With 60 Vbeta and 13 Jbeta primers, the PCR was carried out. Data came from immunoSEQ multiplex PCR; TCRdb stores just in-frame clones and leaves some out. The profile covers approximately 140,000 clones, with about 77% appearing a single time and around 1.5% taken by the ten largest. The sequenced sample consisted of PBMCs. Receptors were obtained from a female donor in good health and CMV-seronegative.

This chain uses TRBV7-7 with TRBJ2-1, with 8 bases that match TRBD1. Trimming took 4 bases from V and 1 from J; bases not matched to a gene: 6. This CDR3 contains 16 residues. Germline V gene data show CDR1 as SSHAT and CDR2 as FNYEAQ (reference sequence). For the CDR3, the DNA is TGTGCCAGCAGCTCTGGTACAGGGGGGTCCTACAATGAGCAGTTCTTC. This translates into CASSSGTGGSYNEQFF.

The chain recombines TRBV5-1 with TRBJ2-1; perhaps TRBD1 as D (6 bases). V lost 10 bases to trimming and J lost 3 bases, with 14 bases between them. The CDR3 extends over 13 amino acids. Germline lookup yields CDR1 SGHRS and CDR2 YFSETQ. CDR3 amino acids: CAGSQGGYNEQFF. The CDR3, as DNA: TGCGCCGGATCACAGGGTGGCTACAATGAGCAGTTCTTC.

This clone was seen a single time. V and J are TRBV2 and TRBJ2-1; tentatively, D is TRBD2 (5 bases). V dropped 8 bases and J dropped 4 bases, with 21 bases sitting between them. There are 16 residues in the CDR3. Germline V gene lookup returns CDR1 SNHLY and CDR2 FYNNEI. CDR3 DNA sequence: TGTGCCAGCCAAGGAAAGCGGCATGTGGGGTACAATGAGCAGTTCTTC. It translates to CASQGKRHVGYNEQFF.

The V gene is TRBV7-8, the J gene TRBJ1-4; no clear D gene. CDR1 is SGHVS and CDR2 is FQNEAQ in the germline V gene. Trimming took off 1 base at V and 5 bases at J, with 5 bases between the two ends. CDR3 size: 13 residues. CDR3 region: CASSLGGNEKLFF. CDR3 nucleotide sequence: TGTGCCAGCAGCTTAGGAGGGAATGAAAAACTGTTTTTT.

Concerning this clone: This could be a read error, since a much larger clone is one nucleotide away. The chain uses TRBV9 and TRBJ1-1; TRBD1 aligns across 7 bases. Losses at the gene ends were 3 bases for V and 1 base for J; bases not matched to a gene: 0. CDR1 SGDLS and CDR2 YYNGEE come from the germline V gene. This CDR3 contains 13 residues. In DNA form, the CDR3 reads TGTGCCAGCAGCGACAGGGGGAACACTGAAGCTTTCTTT. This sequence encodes CASSDRGNTEAFF.

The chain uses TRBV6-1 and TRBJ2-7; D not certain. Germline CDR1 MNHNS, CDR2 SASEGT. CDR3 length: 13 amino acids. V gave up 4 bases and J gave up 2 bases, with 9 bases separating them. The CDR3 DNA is TGTGCCAGCAGTGGGGCTTTGGCCTACGAGCAGTACTTC. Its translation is CASSGALAYEQYF.

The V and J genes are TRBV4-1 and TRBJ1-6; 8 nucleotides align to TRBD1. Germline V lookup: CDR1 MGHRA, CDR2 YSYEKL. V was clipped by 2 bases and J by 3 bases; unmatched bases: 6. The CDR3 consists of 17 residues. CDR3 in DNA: TGCGCCAGCAGCCAACCCGGACAGGGCTTCTATAATTCACCCCTCCACTTT. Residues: CASSQPGQGFYNSPLHF.

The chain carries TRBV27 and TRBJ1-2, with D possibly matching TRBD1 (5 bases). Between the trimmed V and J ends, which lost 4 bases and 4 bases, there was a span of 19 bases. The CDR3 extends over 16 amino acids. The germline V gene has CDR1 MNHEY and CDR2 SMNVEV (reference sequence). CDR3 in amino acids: CASSSDHFKDSYGYTF. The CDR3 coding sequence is TGTGCCAGCAGTTCCGACCACTTCAAAGACAGCTATGGCTACACCTTC.

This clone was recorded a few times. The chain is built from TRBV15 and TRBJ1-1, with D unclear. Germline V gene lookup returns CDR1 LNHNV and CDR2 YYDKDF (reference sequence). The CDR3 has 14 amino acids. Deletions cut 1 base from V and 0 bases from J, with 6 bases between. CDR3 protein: CATSRGDMNTEAFF. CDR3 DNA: TGTGCCACCAGCAGAGGAGACATGAACACTGAAGCTTTCTTT.

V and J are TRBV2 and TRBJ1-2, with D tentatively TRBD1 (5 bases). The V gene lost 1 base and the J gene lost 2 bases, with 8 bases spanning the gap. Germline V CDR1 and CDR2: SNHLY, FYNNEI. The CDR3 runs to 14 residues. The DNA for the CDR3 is TGTGCCAGCAGTGAAGGGGGGGGAAACTATGGCTACACCTTC. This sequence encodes CASSEGGGNYGYTF.

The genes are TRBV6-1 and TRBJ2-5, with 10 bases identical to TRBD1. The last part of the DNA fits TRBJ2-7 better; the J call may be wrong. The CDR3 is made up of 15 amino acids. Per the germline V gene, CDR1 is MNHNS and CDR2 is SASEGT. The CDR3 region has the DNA TGTGCCAGCAGTGGACGGACAGGGGGGACCTACGAGCAGTACTTC. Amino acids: CASSGRTGGTYEQYF.

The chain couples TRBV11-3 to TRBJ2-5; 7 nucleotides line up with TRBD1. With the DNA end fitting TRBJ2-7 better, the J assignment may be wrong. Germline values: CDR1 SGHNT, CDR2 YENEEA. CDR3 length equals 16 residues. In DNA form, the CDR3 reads TGTGCCAGCAGCTTTAACTTGGACAGGACATCCTACGAGCAGTACTTC. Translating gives CASSFNLDRTSYEQYF.

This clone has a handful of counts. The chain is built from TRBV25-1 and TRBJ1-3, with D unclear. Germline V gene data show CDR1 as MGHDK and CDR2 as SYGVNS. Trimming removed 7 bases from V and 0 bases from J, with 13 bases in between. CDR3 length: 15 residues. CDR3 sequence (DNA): TGTGCCAGCATCGGGGTAGGGAGCTCTGGAAACACCATATATTTT. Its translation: CASIGVGSSGNTIYF. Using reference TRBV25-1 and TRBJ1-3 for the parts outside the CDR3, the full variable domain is EADIYQTPRYLVIGTGKKITLECSQTMGHDKMYWYQQDPGMELHLIHYSYGVNSTEKGDLSSESTVSRIRTEHFPLTLESARPSHTSQYLCASIGVGSSGNTIYFGEGSWLTVV.

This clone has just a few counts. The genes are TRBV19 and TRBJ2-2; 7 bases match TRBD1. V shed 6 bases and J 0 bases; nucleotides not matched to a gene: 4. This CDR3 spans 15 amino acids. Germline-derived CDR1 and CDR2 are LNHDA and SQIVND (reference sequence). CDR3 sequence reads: CASRRQGANTGELFF. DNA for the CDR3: TGTGCCAGTAGGCGCCAGGGGGCGAACACCGGGGAGCTGTTTTTT.